The clone carrying this T cell receptor beta chain occurred once. The record originates from a study of blood T cell repertoires in COVID-19. Unmatched junction bases numbered 10, after V lost 1 base and J lost 4 bases. This CDR3 spans 17 amino acids. CDR1 and CDR2 (germline): LGHDT, YNNKEL (reference sequence). Profiling relied on immunoSEQ multiplex PCR, and the TCRdb table lists in-frame clones only, not all of them. This table has 200,000 to 250,000 clones, more than 80% appearing once. The TCR sequence derives from a woman in her thirties with COVID-19, enrolled during active disease. Sample: peripheral blood. This sequence joins TRBV3-1 (or the pseudogene TRBV3-2) and TRBJ1-2, with 9 bases matching TRBD1. CDR3 region: CASSQVPGQGISYGYTF. CDR3 sequence (DNA): TGTGCCAGCAGCCAAGTTCCGGGACAGGGCATCTCCTATGGCTACACCTTC.